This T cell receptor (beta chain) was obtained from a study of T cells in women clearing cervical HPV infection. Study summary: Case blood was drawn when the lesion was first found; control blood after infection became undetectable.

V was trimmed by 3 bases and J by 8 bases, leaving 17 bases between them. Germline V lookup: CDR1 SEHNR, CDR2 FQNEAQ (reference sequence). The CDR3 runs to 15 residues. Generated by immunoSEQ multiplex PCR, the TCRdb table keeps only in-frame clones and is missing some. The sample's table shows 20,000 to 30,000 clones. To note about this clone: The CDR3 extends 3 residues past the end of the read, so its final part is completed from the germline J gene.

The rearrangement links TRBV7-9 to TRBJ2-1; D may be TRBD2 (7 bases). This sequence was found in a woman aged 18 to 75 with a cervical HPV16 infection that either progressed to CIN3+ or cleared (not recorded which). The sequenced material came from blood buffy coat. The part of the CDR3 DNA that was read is TGTGCCAGCAGCTTCTGGAAGGGGGGGAGGGATGAG. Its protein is CASSFWKGGRDE. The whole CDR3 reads CASSFWKGGRDEQFF.